The T cell receptor beta chain described here comes from a study of T cell responses to AZD1222 COVID-19 vaccine. Study outcomes and limitations: Baseline serostatus was positive in only six or seven AZD1222 recipients.

V lost 2 bases and J 8 bases, leaving 13 bases between the germline ends. Germline V CDR1 and CDR2: MNHEY, SVGAGI. The CDR3 extends over 15 amino acids. Produced via immunoSEQ multiplex PCR; TCRdb's table is partial and in-frame only. The sample has 90,000 to 140,000 clones, about 88% seen once. About this clone: The antigen remains unidentified.

The specimen was peripheral blood, collected 28 days after the second AZD1222 dose. This TCR was sampled from an adult who received the AZD1222 COVID-19 vaccine. This rearrangement joins TRBV6-5 to TRBJ1-6; no definite D call. CDR3 sequence reads: CASSYKRHGDSPLHF. The CDR3 DNA is TGTGCCAGCAGTTACAAGCGTCACGGAGATTCACCCCTCCACTTT.